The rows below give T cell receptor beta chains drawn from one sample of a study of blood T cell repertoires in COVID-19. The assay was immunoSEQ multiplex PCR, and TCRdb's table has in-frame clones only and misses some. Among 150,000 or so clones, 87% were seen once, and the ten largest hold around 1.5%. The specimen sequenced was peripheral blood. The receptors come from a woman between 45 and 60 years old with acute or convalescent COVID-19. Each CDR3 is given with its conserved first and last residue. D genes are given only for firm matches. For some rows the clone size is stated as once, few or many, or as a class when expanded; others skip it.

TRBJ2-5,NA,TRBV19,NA,TGTGCCAGTAGCCCCTTGACTGGCCAAGAGACCCAGTACTTC,CASSPLTGQETQYF
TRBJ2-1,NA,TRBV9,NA,TGTGCCAGCAGCTCCCGAGTGAGGGACAATGAGCAGTTCTTC,CASSSRVRDNEQFF
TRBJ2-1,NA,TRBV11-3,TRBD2,TGTGCCAGCAGCTTCGACGGGGGGATTTACAATGAGCAGTTCTTC,CASSFDGGIYNEQFF
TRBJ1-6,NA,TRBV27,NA,TGTGCCAGCAGTTTAACAGGGCGGGATTCACCCCTCCACTTT,CASSLTGRDSPLHF
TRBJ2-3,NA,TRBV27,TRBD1,TGTGCCAGCAGTCAGAGGACAGGGGGCACCGATACGCAGTATTTT,CASSQRTGGTDTQYF
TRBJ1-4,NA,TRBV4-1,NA,TGCGCCAGCAGCCCGGACAGTAGGGAAAAACTGTTTTTT,CASSPDSREKLFF
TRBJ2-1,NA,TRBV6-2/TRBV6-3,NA,TGTGCCAGCAGTTACGACGGGGCCTACAATGAGCAGTTCTTC,CASSYDGAYNEQFF
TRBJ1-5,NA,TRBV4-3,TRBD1,TGCGCCAGCAGCCCCAACCCGGACAGGGGCGGCAATCAGCCCCAGCATTTT,CASSPNPDRGGNQPQHF
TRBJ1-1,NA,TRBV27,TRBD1,TGTGCCAGCAGTTCACAGGGACAGGAGAACACTGAAGCTTTCTTT,CASSSQGQENTEAFF
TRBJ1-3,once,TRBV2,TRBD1,TGTGCCAGCAGTAGGGGGCTCTCTGGAAACACCATATATTTT,CASSRGLSGNTIYF
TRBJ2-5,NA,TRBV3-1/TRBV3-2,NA,TGTGCCAGCAGCCAAGTTCTAGGGAGGGGGTATTTTTTCCAGACCCAGTACTTC,CASSQVLGRGYFFQTQYF